Listed below are T cell receptor beta chains from one sample, sequenced in a study of T cell responses to AZD1222 COVID-19 vaccine. The data were produced by immunoSEQ multiplex PCR, yet TCRdb's version contains in-frame clones alone and is incomplete. The sample contains some 130,000 clones, more than 85% of which appear only once. The specimen was peripheral blood, collected on day 0 of AZD1222 vaccination. The receptors were gathered from an adult in good health. Each CDR3 is given with its conserved first and last residue. The D gene is left open where the match is weak. Clone size is shown for a subset of rows, as once, few, many or a class of expanded clone.

TRBD1,TRBJ1-1,TRBV9,16,once,TGTGCCAGCAGCGCCTGGACAGGGATTGGGAACACTGAAGCTTTCTTT,CASSAWTGIGNTEAFF
TRBD1,TRBJ1-2,TRBV6-5,14,once,TGTGCCAGCAGACTAGACAGGGGTGACTATGGCTACACCTTC,CASRLDRGDYGYTF
NA,TRBJ2-3,TRBV24-1,15,NA,TGTGCCACCAGTGATTTGCGGGACAGCACAGATACGCAGTATTTT,CATSDLRDSTDTQYF
TRBD2,TRBJ2-1,TRBV5-1,18,NA,TGCGCCAGCAGCTCGGGGATAGCGGGGGGCGGAAAAGCCGTTGAGCAGTTCTTC,CASSSGIAGGGKAVEQFF
NA,TRBJ1-5,TRBV19,15,NA,TGTGCCAGTAGTTACGGGGACCGTAGCAATCAGCCCCAGCATTTT,CASSYGDRSNQPQHF
TRBD2,TRBJ2-5,TRBV27,16,NA,TGTGCCAGCAGTTTAGGAGCGGGGGGCCGACAAGAGACCCAGTACTTC,CASSLGAGGRQETQYF
NA,TRBJ1-1,TRBV7-9,15,NA,TGTGCCAGCAGCTTTAACGCAGGGGAGAACACTGAAGCTTTCTTT,CASSFNAGENTEAFF
NA,TRBJ2-7,TRBV7-8,15,NA,TGTGCCAGCAGCTTCTTGGCCAGCGGGTCTCGCGAGCAGTACTTC,CASSFLASGSREQYF
NA,TRBJ2-7,TRBV6-5,13,NA,TGTGCCAGCAGTTATCTCAGGGGTCACGAGCAGTACTTC,CASSYLRGHEQYF
NA,TRBJ2-2,TRBV6-5,15,once,TGTGCCAGCAGTTACGCTGGGGTAAACACCGGGGAGCTGTTTTTT,CASSYAGVNTGELFF
NA,TRBJ1-1,TRBV25-1,9,NA,TGTGCCAGCAGTGTCGAAGCTTTCTTT,CASSVEAFF
TRBD1,TRBJ1-2,TRBV6-6,13,NA,TGTGCCAGCAGCCAACAGGGGGGCTATGGCTACACCTTC,CASSQQGGYGYTF
NA,TRBJ1-6,TRBV13,14,NA,TGTGCCAGCAGCTTAAGGGACTATAATTCACCCCTCCACTTT,CASSLRDYNSPLHF
NA,TRBJ1-6,TRBV7-9,15,NA,TGTGCCAGCAGCTCACAGGGCCCCGGTGATTCACCCCTCCACTTT,CASSSQGPGDSPLHF
NA,TRBJ1-5,TRBV19,13,NA,TGTGCCAGTAACGATCGGGGCAATCAGCCCCAGCATTTT,CASNDRGNQPQHF
NA,TRBJ2-7,TRBV5-1,16,NA,TGCGCCAGCAGCTTTCTTGGGGGGGCGAGCTCCTACGAGCAGTACTTC,CASSFLGGASSYEQYF
NA,TRBJ1-1,TRBV7-2,12,NA,TGTGCCAGCAGCCGCACGCAGAGTGAAGCTTTCTTT,CASSRTQSEAFF
TRBD2,TRBJ2-1,TRBV7-2,14,NA,TGTGCCAGCAGCTTAGGGACTAGCCCCAATGAGCAGTTCTTC,CASSLGTSPNEQFF
NA,TRBJ2-5,TRBV6-5,12,NA,TGTGCCAGCAGGGCCTCCCAAGAGACCCAGTACTTC,CASRASQETQYF
NA,TRBJ1-1,TRBV4-1,14,NA,TGCGCCAGCAGCCGGGGGGGACGGCCCTCTGAAGCTTTCTTT,CASSRGGRPSEAFF
NA,TRBJ2-1,TRBV13,14,NA,TGTGCCAGCAGCTTCCGGACAGGAGGGAATGAGCAGTTCTTC,CASSFRTGGNEQFF
TRBD1,TRBJ1-2,TRBV6-5,13,NA,TGTGCCAGCAGCCCAGTGACAGGGTTTAACTACACCTTC,CASSPVTGFNYTF
NA,TRBJ1-6,TRBV9,15,NA,TGTGCCAGCAGCGTAGATGGGGGGCAGAATTCACCCCTCCACTTT,CASSVDGGQNSPLHF
TRBD2,TRBJ2-5,TRBV2,15,NA,TGTGCCAGCAGCCCGTGGGGAGGGGCAGGGGAGACCCAGTACTTC,CASSPWGGAGETQYF
NA,TRBJ1-1,TRBV7-9,15,NA,TGTGCCAGCACCGATAACGAGGGGGGGAACACTGAAGCTTTCTTT,CASTDNEGGNTEAFF
NA,TRBJ2-7,TRBV10-3,15,NA,TGTGCCATCAGTCGACAAATGGGGCAGTCGGGCGAGCAGTACTTC,CAISRQMGQSGEQYF
NA,TRBJ2-2,TRBV7-9,17,once,TGTGCCAGCAGCCCGGCCCTTTGGACAGCGAACACCGGGGAGCTGTTTTTT,CASSPALWTANTGELFF
NA,TRBJ2-1,TRBV7-9,12,NA,TGTGCCAGCAGCGTTTTATACAATGAGCAGTTCTTC,CASSVLYNEQFF
NA,TRBJ2-1,TRBV19,12,NA,TGTGCCAGTAGTATAAGGGGGGATGAGCAGTTCTTC,CASSIRGDEQFF
NA,TRBJ2-3,TRBV15,18,once,TGTGCCACCAGCAGAGGGGAACAGGGAATGGTAGGCACAGATACGCAGTATTTT,CATSRGEQGMVGTDTQYF
TRBD1,TRBJ1-1,TRBV19,13,NA,TGTGCCAGTAGTATGGGGACAGCAACTGAAGCTTTCTTT,CASSMGTATEAFF
TRBD1,TRBJ1-2,TRBV19,12,NA,TGTGCCAGTAGTATTGAGGGGGCTGGCTACACCTTC,CASSIEGAGYTF
TRBD2,TRBJ2-7,TRBV27,15,NA,TGTGCCAGCAGTTCCCGAGAGCGGGGGACCTACGAGCAGTACTTC,CASSSRERGTYEQYF
NA,TRBJ2-2,TRBV7-8,18,NA,TGTGCCAGCAGCCTATCGGGTCGAAGGTTTTCGAACACCGGGGAGCTGTTTTTT,CASSLSGRRFSNTGELFF
NA,TRBJ2-1,TRBV7-2,15,NA,TGTGCCAGCAGCCTCGGGGCTAGCGCAAGCAATGAGCAGTTCTTC,CASSLGASASNEQFF
NA,TRBJ1-1,TRBV15,13,NA,TGTGCCACCAGCAGGACGAGGAGGTCTGAAGCTTTCTTT,CATSRTRRSEAFF
NA,TRBJ2-2,TRBV7-9,14,NA,TGTGCCAGCAGCTTAGTGGGTGGCACCGGGGAGCTGTTTTTT,CASSLVGGTGELFF
TRBD1,TRBJ1-1,TRBV27,15,NA,TGTGCCAGCAGTGCGTGGACAGGGGGCGTTACTGAAGCTTTCTTT,CASSAWTGGVTEAFF
NA,TRBJ1-5,TRBV9,14,NA,TGTGCCAGCAGCGGGCGGGGTAGCAATCAGCCCCAGCATTTT,CASSGRGSNQPQHF
NA,TRBJ1-1,TRBV19,16,NA,TGTGCCAGTAGTAAGGTAGGAACAGGGACGAACACTGAAGCTTTCTTT,CASSKVGTGTNTEAFF
NA,TRBJ2-3,TRBV3-1/TRBV3-2,11,NA,TGTGCCAGCAGCCAGGCGGATACGCAGTATTTT,CASSQADTQYF
TRBD2,TRBJ2-3,TRBV6-5,16,NA,TGTGCCAGCAGTTGGACTAGCGAGTGGGGGGGGGATACGCAGTATTTT,CASSWTSEWGGDTQYF
NA,TRBJ1-4,TRBV7-6,15,NA,TGTGCCAGCAGCTTAGGACAGGTTTCTAATGAAAAACTGTTTTTT,CASSLGQVSNEKLFF
NA,TRBJ1-1,TRBV12-3/TRBV12-4,12,NA,TGTGCCAGCAGCTCAGTGGGTGCGGAAGCTTTCTTT,CASSSVGAEAFF
TRBD1,TRBJ1-6,TRBV7-9,14,NA,TGTGCCAGCAGCTTAGGGGACAGGGTCTCACCCCTCCACTTT,CASSLGDRVSPLHF
TRBD1,TRBJ1-2,TRBV6-6,17,NA,TGTGCCAGCAGGCGAACCCCCGCCAGGGGGCTTAACTATGGCTACACCTTC,CASRRTPARGLNYGYTF
NA,TRBJ2-3,TRBV9,16,NA,TGTGCCAGCAGCCGAGGAGGGGCAGGATACACAGATACGCAGTATTTT,CASSRGGAGYTDTQYF
NA,TRBJ1-2,TRBV2,13,NA,TGTGCCAGCAGTGAAGAGGTGACCTATGGCTACACCTTC,CASSEEVTYGYTF
NA,TRBJ1-6,TRBV2,14,NA,TGTGCCACCTCCCCTAGGCGGCCGAATTCACCCCTCCACTTT,CATSPRRPNSPLHF
TRBD1,TRBJ1-2,TRBV19,13,NA,TGTGCCACTTGGGACAGGGGTAACTATGGCTACACCTTC,CATWDRGNYGYTF
NA,TRBJ2-1,TRBV10-1,15,NA,TGCGCCAGCAGTAAACAGTGGAACTCCTACAATGAGCAGTTCTTC,CASSKQWNSYNEQFF
TRBD1,TRBJ2-3,TRBV5-4,18,NA,TGTGCCAGCAGCACACATTACGCACGGGACAGATCCACAGATACGCAGTATTTT,CASSTHYARDRSTDTQYF
NA,TRBJ1-2,TRBV9,13,NA,TGTGCCAGCAATGGATTTTCCAACTATGGCTACACCTTC,CASNGFSNYGYTF
NA,TRBJ2-7,TRBV6-5,14,NA,TGTGCCAGCAGTTACTCTAGGGGGTCCTACGAGCAGTACTTC,CASSYSRGSYEQYF
TRBD1,TRBJ1-5,TRBV28,14,NA,TGTGCCAGTACGACCGGACAGGGAAATCAGCCCCAGCATTTT,CASTTGQGNQPQHF
NA,TRBJ1-5,TRBV6-5,15,NA,TGTGCCAGCAGTTACTCGGCCAGGGCGAGACAGCCCCAGCATTTT,CASSYSARARQPQHF
TRBD1,TRBJ1-2,TRBV2,12,NA,TGTGCCAGCAGGGACAGGGGGCTTGGCTACACCTTC,CASRDRGLGYTF
NA,TRBJ2-1,TRBV10-1,16,NA,TGCGCCAGCAGTGACGATTCGGGCCCTAACTACAATGAGCAGTTCTTC,CASSDDSGPNYNEQFF
NA,TRBJ2-1,TRBV5-1,13,NA,TGCGCCAGCAGCTTAACGGGGTTGAATGGGCAGTTCTTC,CASSLTGLNGQFF